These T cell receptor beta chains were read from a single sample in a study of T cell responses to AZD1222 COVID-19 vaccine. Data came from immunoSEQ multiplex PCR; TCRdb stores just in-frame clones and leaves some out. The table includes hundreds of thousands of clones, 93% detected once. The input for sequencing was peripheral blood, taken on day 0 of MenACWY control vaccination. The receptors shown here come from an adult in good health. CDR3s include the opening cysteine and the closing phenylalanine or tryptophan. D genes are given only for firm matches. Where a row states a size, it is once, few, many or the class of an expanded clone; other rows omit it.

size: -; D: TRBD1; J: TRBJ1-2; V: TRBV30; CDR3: CAWTVPGQSGYTF
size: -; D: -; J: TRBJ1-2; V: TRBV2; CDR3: CASSEASTIQGYTF
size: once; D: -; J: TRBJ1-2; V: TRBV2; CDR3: CARRAPSEGYTF
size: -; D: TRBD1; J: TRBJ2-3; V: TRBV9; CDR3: CASSVTSDRGDTQYF
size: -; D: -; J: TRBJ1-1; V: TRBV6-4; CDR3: CASRYTEAFF
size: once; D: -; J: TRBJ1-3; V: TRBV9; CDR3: CASSVSGDGNTIYF
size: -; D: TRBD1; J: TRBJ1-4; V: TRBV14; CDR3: CASSRPGQANEKLFF
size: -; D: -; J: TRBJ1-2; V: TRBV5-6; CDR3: CASTPGGAYGYTF
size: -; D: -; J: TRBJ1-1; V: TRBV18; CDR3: CASSPNSGETEAFF
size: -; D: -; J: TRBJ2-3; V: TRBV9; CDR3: CASSVTGYTDTQYF
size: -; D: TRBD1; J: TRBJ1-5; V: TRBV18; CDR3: CASSPRDRGNQPQHF
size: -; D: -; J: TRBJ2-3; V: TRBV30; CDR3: CALGGRPPDTQYF
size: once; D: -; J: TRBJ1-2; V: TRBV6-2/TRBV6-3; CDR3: CASSYSRQLPNYGYTF
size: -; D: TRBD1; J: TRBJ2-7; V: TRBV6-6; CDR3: CASSSRGTGTYEQYF
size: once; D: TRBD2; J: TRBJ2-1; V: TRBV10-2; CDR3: CASRQAGRSYNEQFF
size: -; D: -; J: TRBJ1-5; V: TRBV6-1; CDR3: CASSEAQGQLNQPQHF
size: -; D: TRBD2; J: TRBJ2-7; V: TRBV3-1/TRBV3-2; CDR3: CASSTGLAVYEQYF
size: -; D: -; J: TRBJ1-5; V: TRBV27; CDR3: CASSPSRGNQPQHF
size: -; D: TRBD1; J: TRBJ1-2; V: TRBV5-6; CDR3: CASSPGTGINGYTF
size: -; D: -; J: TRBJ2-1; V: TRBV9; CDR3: CASSPGRGLYNEQFF
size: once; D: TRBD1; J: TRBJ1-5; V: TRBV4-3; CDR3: CASSQQVDRGQQPQHF
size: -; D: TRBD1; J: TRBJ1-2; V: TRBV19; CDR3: CASSRDRGEIYGYTF
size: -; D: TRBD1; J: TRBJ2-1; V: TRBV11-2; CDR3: CASSLGQGPYNEQFF
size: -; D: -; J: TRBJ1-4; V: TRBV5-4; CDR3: CASSPRGAANEKLFF
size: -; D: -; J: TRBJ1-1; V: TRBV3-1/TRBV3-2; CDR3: CASSDGWVGEAFF
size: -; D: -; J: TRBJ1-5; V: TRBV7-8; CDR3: CASSPRHFQPQHF
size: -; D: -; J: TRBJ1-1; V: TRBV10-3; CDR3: CAITDSMNTEAFF
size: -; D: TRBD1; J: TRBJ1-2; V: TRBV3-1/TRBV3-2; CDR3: CASSRTGTESNYGYTF
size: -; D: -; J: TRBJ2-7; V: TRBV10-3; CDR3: CALSGGYEQYF
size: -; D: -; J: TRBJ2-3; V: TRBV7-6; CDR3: CASSLEPESTDTQYF
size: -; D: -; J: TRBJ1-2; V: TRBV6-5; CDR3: CASSYSLGQGYTF
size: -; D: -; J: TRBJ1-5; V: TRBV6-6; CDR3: CASSLIYDTQGNQPQHF
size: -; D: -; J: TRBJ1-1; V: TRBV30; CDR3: CAWSTANTEAFF
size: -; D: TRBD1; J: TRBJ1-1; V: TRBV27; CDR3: CASADRGTEAFF
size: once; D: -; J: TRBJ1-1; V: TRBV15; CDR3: CATSRDDGNTEAFF
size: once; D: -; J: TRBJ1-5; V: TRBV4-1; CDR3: CASSPLAQHF
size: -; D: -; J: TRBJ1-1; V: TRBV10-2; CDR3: CASTFGANTEAFF
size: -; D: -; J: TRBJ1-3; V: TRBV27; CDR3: CASSLTGSPGNTIYF
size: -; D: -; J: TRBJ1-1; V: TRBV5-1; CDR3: CASSYTGNTEAFF
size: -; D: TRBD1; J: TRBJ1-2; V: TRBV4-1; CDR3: CASSPGQAGDGYTF
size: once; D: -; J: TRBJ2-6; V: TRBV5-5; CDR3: CASTLIGSGANVLTF
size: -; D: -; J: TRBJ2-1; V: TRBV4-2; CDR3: CASSHNSEMRQFF
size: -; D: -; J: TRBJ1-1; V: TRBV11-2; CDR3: CASSSPGGGARNTEAFF
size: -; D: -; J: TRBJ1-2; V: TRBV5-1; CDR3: CASSLNRATNYGYTF
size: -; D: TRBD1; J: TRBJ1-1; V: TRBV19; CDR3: CASSSRQGAFF
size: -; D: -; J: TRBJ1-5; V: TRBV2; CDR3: CASSGYAPNQPQHF
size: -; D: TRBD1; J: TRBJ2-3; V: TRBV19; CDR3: CASSIKRGQDTQYF
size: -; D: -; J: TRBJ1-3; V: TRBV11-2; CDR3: CASSFSGTSSGNTIYF
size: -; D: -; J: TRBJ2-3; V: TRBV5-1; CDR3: CASNHGFRRGTDTQYF
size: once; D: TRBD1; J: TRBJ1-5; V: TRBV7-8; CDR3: CASSLGTGRFQPQHF
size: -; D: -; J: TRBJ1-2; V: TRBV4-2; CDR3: CASSKRLGDGYTF
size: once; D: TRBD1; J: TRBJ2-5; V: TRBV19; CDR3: CASSIGNRGPETQYF
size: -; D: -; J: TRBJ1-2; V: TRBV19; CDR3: CASSPGRLNYGYTF